These 20 T cell receptor beta chains were sequenced from one sample in a study of technical replicates of blood from a handful of donors. Repertoires were generated with immunoSEQ multiplex PCR, while TCRdb's copy carries only in-frame clones and drops some. The sample lists about 66,000 clones; 88% were seen once. The sample taken for sequencing was PBMCs. The origin of the receptors is a human donor in good health. Some clones in this sample may be carry-over from other donors' samples.

The chain is built from TRBV5-1 and TRBJ1-2; 7 nucleotides match TRBD1. The CDR3 consists of 13 residues. V lost 4 bases to trimming and J lost 5 bases; unmatched junction nucleotides: 5. CDR1 and CDR2 (germline): SGHRS, YFSETQ. The CDR3 coding sequence is TGCGCCAGCAGCGATACAGGGGCGTATGGCTACACCTTC. Protein sequence: CASSDTGAYGYTF.

The chain carries TRBV6-5 and TRBJ1-2; D uncertain. The CDR3 extends over 12 amino acids. V lost 11 bases and J lost 1, with 11 bases in between. CDR1 is MNHEY and CDR2 is SVGAGI in the germline V gene. The CDR3, as DNA: TGTGCCGTAAAAGGGAGTAACTATGGCTACACCTTC. Its protein is CAVKGSNYGYTF.

This chain uses TRBV6-6 with TRBJ1-5; tentative D call: TRBD1 (5 bases). The CDR3 length is 16 residues. The germline V and J ends were trimmed by 2 bases and 2 bases, with 13 bases remaining between them. Germline-derived CDR1 and CDR2 are MNHNY and SVGAGI (reference sequence). Here the CDR3 DNA reads TGTGCCAGCAGTTACGGGAATGGGGCGCGCAATCAGCCCCAGCATTTT. It codes for CASSYGNGARNQPQHF.

This chain connects TRBV18 to TRBJ2-7; maybe TRBD1 (6 bases). The CDR3 contains 13 residues. V was trimmed by 6 bases and J by 6 bases, leaving 15 bases between them. Germline lookup yields CDR1 KGHSH and CDR2 LQKENI. The CDR3 region is CASSWDTGFEQYF. Here the CDR3 DNA reads TGTGCCAGCTCCTGGGACACAGGGTTCGAGCAGTACTTC. The complete variable domain, with remaining parts taken from reference TRBV18 and TRBJ2-7, reads NAGVMQNPRHLVRRRGQEARLRCSPMKGHSHVYWYRQLPEEGLKFMVYLQKENIIDESGMPKERFSAEFPKEGPSILRIQQVVRGDSAAYFCASSWDTGFEQYFGPGTRLTVT.

The V and J genes are TRBV5-4 and TRBJ2-3; 13 positions match TRBD2. The V gene end was trimmed by 4 bases and the J gene end by 5 bases; junction bases not matched to a gene: 7. This CDR3 is built from 16 residues. In germline, CDR1 is SGHNT, CDR2 YYREEE (reference sequence). As DNA, the CDR3 is TGTGCCAGCAGCCTCGGACTAGCGGGGGCTGTAGATACGCAGTATTTT. It translates to CASSLGLAGAVDTQYF. Full variable domain (missing parts from reference TRBV5-4 and TRBJ2-3): ETGVTQSPTHLIKTRGQQVTLRCSSQSGHNTVSWYQQALGQGPQFIFQYYREEENGRGNFPPRFSGLQFPNYSSELNVNALELDDSALYLCASSLGLAGAVDTQYFGPGTRLTVL.

The rearrangement uses TRBV18 and TRBJ2-4; D unclear. Looked up from germline, CDR1 is KGHSH and CDR2 is LQKENI. The CDR3 contains 16 residues. Trimming cost V 0 bases and J 6 bases, with 15 bases left between them. This CDR3 reads CASSPPSEQETNIQYF. CDR3 DNA: TGTGCCAGCTCACCACCGTCAGAACAAGAAACAAACATTCAGTACTTC.

V gene TRBV5-4 combines with J gene TRBJ2-7, with a tentative D call TRBD2 (6 bases). CDR1 and CDR2 (germline): SGHNT, YYREEE (reference sequence). Deletions cut 2 bases from V and 0 bases from J, with 15 bases between. This CDR3 has 16 residues. The CDR3 coding sequence is TGTGCCAGCAGCTTTGTTCCTAGCGCGAGCTCCTACGAGCAGTACTTC. It encodes CASSFVPSASSYEQYF.

The chain joins TRBV6-6 to TRBJ1-5, with a possible D match to TRBD1 (5 bases). The CDR3 totals 15 residues. Trimming stripped 7 bases from V and 0 bases from J, with 13 bases between. Germline CDR1 and CDR2: MNHNY and SVGAGI (reference sequence). The CDR3: CASNPRGHSNQPQHF. CDR3 coding DNA: TGTGCCAGCAACCCCCGAGGACATAGCAATCAGCCCCAGCATTTT.

This chain joins TRBV4-2 and TRBJ2-2, with a tentative D call TRBD2 (5 bases). This CDR3 contains 16 residues. The V and J ends lost 4 bases and 3 bases respectively, with 15 bases between them. Germline CDR1 is LGHNA and CDR2 is YNFKEQ. The CDR3 sequence: CASSLEKRTHTGELFF. The DNA of the CDR3 is TGTGCCAGCAGCCTAGAAAAGCGGACCCACACCGGGGAGCTGTTTTTT.

V is TRBV19 and J is TRBJ2-1, with 12 bases fitting TRBD1. CDR3 length: 15 residues. Germline CDR1 is LNHDA and CDR2 is SQIVND (reference sequence). Trimming took 6 bases from V and 6 from J; bases not matched to a gene: 6. CDR3 in DNA: TGTGCCAGTAGCAAGGGACAGGGGGCCTTCAATGAGCAGTTCTTC. Its translation: CASSKGQGAFNEQFF.

The CDR3, as DNA: TGTGCCAGCACCCCTATGGGGCAGGGAAATTCCTATGGCTACACCTTC. Translation: CASTPMGQGNSYGYTF. The chain has TRBV27 and TRBJ1-2, with D perhaps matching TRBD1 (5 bases). This CDR3 contains 16 residues. The germline V gene encodes CDR1 MNHEY and CDR2 SMNVEV (reference sequence). Deletions cut 7 bases from V and 4 bases from J, with 22 bases between.

The genes are TRBV11-3 and TRBJ1-1; D is possibly TRBD1 (6 bases). V was trimmed by 4 bases and J by 5 bases, leaving 11 bases between them. Germline CDR1 SGHNT, CDR2 YENEEA. This CDR3 is 13 amino acids long. The CDR3 DNA sequence: TGTGCCAGCAGCTATCGCAGGGGTACTGAAGCTTTCTTT. This sequence encodes CASSYRRGTEAFF.

This chain uses TRBV5-1 with TRBJ2-7; D is unclear. The germline V gene has CDR1 SGHRS and CDR2 YFSETQ. Trimming removed 0 bases at V and 0 bases at J, with 10 bases between. The CDR3 sequence is 15 residues long. CDR3 in amino acids: CASSLAEIYSYEQYF. CDR3 sequence (DNA): TGCGCCAGCAGCTTGGCCGAGATATACTCCTACGAGCAGTACTTC.

For this clone: This sample also contains other DNA sequences that code for the same CDR3. This sequence joins TRBV11-1 and TRBJ1-1, with 9 nucleotides matching TRBD1. Germline-derived CDR1 and CDR2 are SGHAT and FQDESV (reference sequence). The CDR3 spans 14 residues. V shed 5 bases and J 1 base; nucleotides not matched to a gene: 2. CDR3 in amino acids: CASSRGQGNTEAFF. Written as DNA, the CDR3 is TGTGCCAGCAGCCGGGGACAGGGGAACACTGAAGCTTTCTTT.

This clone appeared once. The chain uses TRBV7-6 and TRBJ2-3; 10 nucleotides match TRBD2. Germline CDR1 is SGHVS and CDR2 is FNYEAQ. With 5 bases clipped from V and 0 bases from J, the junction kept 11 bases outside the gene matches. The CDR3 is made up of 18 amino acids. The CDR3 bases are TGTGCCAGCAGCACCAGCCCGCCTAGCGGGGGTAGCACAGATACGCAGTATTTT. Translation: CASSTSPPSGGSTDTQYF.

The CDR3, as DNA: TGTGCCAGCAGCCCGACAGGGTCGTGGGAGCAGTACTTC. Translation: CASSPTGSWEQYF. V and J are TRBV7-9 and TRBJ2-7; TRBD1 agrees at 7 bases. This CDR3 contains 13 residues. With 5 bases clipped from V and 7 bases from J, the junction kept 8 bases outside the gene matches. Looked up from germline, CDR1 is SEHNR and CDR2 is FQNEAQ (reference sequence).

The chain couples TRBV9 to TRBJ2-3, with TRBD2 matching 7 bases. Per germline, CDR1 SGDLS and CDR2 YYNGEE. The CDR3 sequence is 16 residues long. The J segment lost 0 bases and the V segment lost 4 bases, leaving 8 bases of the junction unmatched. CDR3 in amino acids: CASSPREKSSTDTQYF. The CDR3 DNA follows: TGTGCCAGCAGCCCGCGGGAGAAATCTAGCACAGATACGCAGTATTTT.

The chain employs TRBV11-2 and TRBJ2-1; no clear D. CDR3 length: 14 residues. Trimming cost V 1 base and J 7 bases, with 11 bases left between them. Germline CDR1 and CDR2: SGHAT and FQNNGV. The CDR3 DNA follows: TGTGCCAGCAGCTTAGTCGCTGGCGGAAATGAGCAGTTCTTC. Translating gives CASSLVAGGNEQFF. Together with reference TRBV11-2 and TRBJ2-1, the CDR3 gives the full variable domain: EAGVAQSPRYKIIEKRQSVAFWCNPISGHATLYWYQQILGQGPKLLIQFQNNGVVDDSQLPKDRFSAERLKGVDSTLKIQPAKLEDSAVYLCASSLVAGGNEQFFGPGTRLTVL.

V is TRBV29-1 and J is TRBJ1-4, with TRBD1 matching over 8 bases. Germline V gives CDR1 SQVTM, CDR2 ANQGSEA. The CDR3 sequence is 15 residues long. The trim removed 7 bases at V and 0 bases at J, leaving 7 bases unmatched. The CDR3 loop reads CSAGDRTATNEKLFF. CDR3 nucleotides: TGCAGCGCAGGGGACAGGACTGCAACTAATGAAAAACTGTTTTTT.

Concerning this clone itself: Different DNA sequences within this sample yield the same CDR3. This rearrangement joins TRBV15 to TRBJ1-3, with a tentative D call TRBD1 (5 bases). The CDR3 totals 15 residues. The germline V and J ends were trimmed by 0 bases and 1 base, with 7 bases remaining between them. Looked up from germline, CDR1 is LNHNV and CDR2 is YYDKDF (reference sequence). This CDR3 is CATSRDRVSGNTIYF. CDR3 DNA sequence: TGTGCCACCAGCAGAGACAGGGTTTCTGGAAACACCATATATTTT.